A selection of T cell receptor beta chains follows, all from one sample in a study of T cell repertoires in ileal Crohn's disease. Generated by immunoSEQ multiplex PCR, the TCRdb table keeps only in-frame clones and is missing some. Of about 16,000 clones in the sample, more than 85% were seen once. Sequencing was performed on ileal tissue. These receptors came from an adult with Crohn's disease. CDR3s leave out the opening cysteine and the closing phenylalanine or tryptophan. D genes are given only for firm matches. The size of a clone is reported for some rows only, either as once, few or many, or as a class for expanded clones.

clone size,J gene,V gene,D gene,CDR3 protein
once,TRBJ2-5,TRBV6-6,TRBD1,ASRLQTGGETQY
.,TRBJ1-5,TRBV19,.,ASTGTHNQPQH
once,TRBJ1-2,TRBV7-2,.,ASSLEVNYGYT
.,TRBJ2-7,TRBV28,TRBD1,ASSSGQVNAYEQY
.,TRBJ2-1,TRBV14,.,ASSRDRVNEQF
.,TRBJ2-7,TRBV5-4,TRBD1,ASSLRQGYEQY
.,TRBJ2-4,TRBV4-1,.,ASSQPGDNIQY
.,TRBJ1-1,TRBV5-6,.,ASSKTGEAF
.,TRBJ1-4,TRBV5-6,.,ASSSKVPTGYTGILF
.,TRBJ2-7,TRBV6-1,TRBD1,ATSPGQSYEQY
.,TRBJ2-4,TRBV19,TRBD1,ASSITGQGIQY
.,TRBJ1-4,TRBV7-9,.,ASSLTGGEKLF
.,TRBJ1-5,TRBV2,.,ASSGGYGNQPQH
.,TRBJ2-7,TRBV5-1,TRBD1,ASSIGTGAYEQY
once,TRBJ1-2,TRBV29-1,.,SVETQSYGYT
once,TRBJ1-4,TRBV28,TRBD1,ASSVARQGLAKLF
.,TRBJ1-6,TRBV5-6,.,ASSLSGSSYNSPLH
.,TRBJ1-2,TRBV4-1,TRBD1,ASSQGAQGLGYT
.,TRBJ2-5,TRBV18,TRBD1,ASSPRDRDRETQY
.,TRBJ2-2,TRBV5-1,TRBD2,ASRSGGPTGELF
.,TRBJ1-2,TRBV27,.,ASSSGRAYGYT
.,TRBJ2-3,TRBV5-1,.,ASSLDIYTDTQY
.,TRBJ2-3,TRBV7-3,.,ASSLTGRDSTDTQY
.,TRBJ2-7,TRBV7-6,.,ASSLQERDLRS
.,TRBJ2-6,TRBV30,.,AWSYRTTSGANVLT
.,TRBJ2-5,TRBV7-2,.,ASSLAIDQETQY
once,TRBJ1-3,TRBV7-9,TRBD1,ASSRRQGGGNTIY
.,TRBJ2-2,TRBV30,.,AWRGGGELF
.,TRBJ2-7,TRBV2,.,ASSVLREQY
.,TRBJ1-2,TRBV6-1,TRBD1,ASRPDRGLYGYT
once,TRBJ1-5,TRBV19,.,ASSRQSDQPQH
.,TRBJ1-4,TRBV11-2,TRBD1,ASSLMTGAYEKLF
.,TRBJ1-6,TRBV27,.,ASSFAKQSPLH
.,TRBJ2-1,TRBV27,TRBD2,ASSSLLAGGPSREQF
.,TRBJ2-2,TRBV5-4,TRBD2,ASSPAGGPDGELF